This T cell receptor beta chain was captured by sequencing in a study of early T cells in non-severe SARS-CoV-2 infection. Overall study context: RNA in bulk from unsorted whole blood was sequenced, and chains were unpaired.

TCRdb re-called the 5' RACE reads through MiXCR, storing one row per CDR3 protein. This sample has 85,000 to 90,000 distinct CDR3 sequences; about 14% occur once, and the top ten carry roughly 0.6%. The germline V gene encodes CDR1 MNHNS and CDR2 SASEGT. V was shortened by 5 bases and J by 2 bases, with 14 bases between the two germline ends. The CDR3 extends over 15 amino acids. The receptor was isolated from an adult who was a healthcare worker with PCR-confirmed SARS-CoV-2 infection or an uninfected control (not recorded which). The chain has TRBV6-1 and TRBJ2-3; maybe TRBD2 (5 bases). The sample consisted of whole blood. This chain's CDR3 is CASSNPTGVTDTQYF. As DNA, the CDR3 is TGTGCCAGCAGTAATCCTACCGGGGTCACAGATACGCAGTATTTT.